The 30 T cell receptor beta chains presented below share a single source sample, sequenced in a study of T cells in Graves' hyperthyroidism and ophthalmopathy. TCR beta CDR3 sequences were amplified from RNA transcripts. TCR CDR3 regions were first amplified by RT-PCR with HTBI primers. TCRdb reanalysed the multiplex PCR reads using MiXCR and keeps one entry per CDR3 protein. The sample yields about 420,000 distinct CDR3 sequences, 15% to 17% seen once. Sequencing was done on a sample of blood. The receptor set was obtained from a woman aged 18-30 years with Graves' hyperthyroidism.

V gene TRBV5-1 combines with J gene TRBJ2-5; no firm D call. Germline CDR1 reads SGHRS; CDR2 reads YFSETQ. This CDR3 is 17 amino acids long. V shed 2 bases and J shed 3 bases, with 20 bases lying between them. CDR3 protein: CASSLGVTAGAEETQYF. The CDR3 nucleotides read TGCGCCAGCAGCTTAGGTGTGACTGCCGGTGCCGAAGAGACCCAGTACTTC.

With respect to this clonotype: A much larger clonotype is one base distant, so this may be a read error. No conserved phenylalanine or tryptophan is present at the end of the CDR3, so a read error is the likely explanation. The V call is TRBV20-1, the J call TRBJ1-1; 8 bases are shared with TRBD1. The CDR3 runs 14 residues. V shed 0 bases, J shed 6 bases, and the junction held 6 bases outside the gene matches. From germline, CDR1 is DFQATT and CDR2 SNEGSKA (reference sequence). This CDR3 is CSARDKDRVAEAFL. In DNA, the CDR3 is TGCAGTGCTAGAGATAAGGACAGGGTCGCTGAAGCTTTCCTT.

The chain joins TRBV4-2 to TRBJ2-5; 7 nucleotides align to TRBD2. The CDR3 extends over 17 amino acids. The junction had 10 bases not matched to a gene; V was cut back by 1 base and J by 2 bases. The germline V gene encodes CDR1 LGHNA and CDR2 YNFKEQ. This CDR3 is CASSQVPGGGVQETQYF. The CDR3 DNA follows: TGTGCCAGCAGCCAAGTACCGGGCGGGGGAGTGCAAGAGACCCAGTACTTC.

This clonotype was recorded a few times. V usage is TRBV5-1 and J usage is TRBJ1-2; the match to TRBD1 covers 7 bases. CDR3 length: 16 amino acids. V shed 3 bases and J 1 base; nucleotides not matched to a gene: 9. Germline CDR1 and CDR2: SGHRS and YFSETQ. In DNA form, the CDR3 reads TGCGCCAGCAGCTACCTTTTGACAGGGAATAACTATGGCTACACCTTC. This translates into CASSYLLTGNNYGYTF.

The table lists this clonotype with many counts. This chain uses TRBV7-2 with TRBJ1-1, with TRBD1 as a possible D gene (5 bases). Trimming removed 5 bases from V and 4 bases from J, with 26 bases in between. Germline V gene data show CDR1 as SGHTA and CDR2 as FQGNSA. The CDR3 is 18 amino acids. Written as DNA, the CDR3 is TGTGCCAGCAGCGTACGAGGGTTTGGGGGTTGGGACGGCACTGAAGCTTTCTTT. As protein: CASSVRGFGGWDGTEAFF.

V is TRBV4-1 and J is TRBJ1-2; D is uncertain. This CDR3 has 16 residues. Germline V gene sequence: CDR1 MGHRA, CDR2 YSYEKL. The V end was cut by 0 bases, the J end by 8 bases, with 19 bases between. CDR3 sequence reads: CASSQEHSGVDRGYTF. DNA of the CDR3: TGCGCCAGCAGCCAAGAGCACAGCGGGGTAGACCGGGGCTACACCTTC.

At least ten counts were recorded for this clonotype. The genes are TRBV7-3 and TRBJ1-2; D is uncertain. Trimming pared 0 bases from V and 7 bases from J, leaving 24 bases between. Germline CDR1 and CDR2: SGHTA and FQGTGA. This CDR3 region has 18 residues. The CDR3 sequence is CASSLTGSGRASIGGYTF. In DNA, the CDR3 is TGTGCCAGCAGCTTAACGGGTTCTGGTAGGGCATCAATAGGTGGCTACACCTTC.

This clonotype has more than one count but fewer than ten. The chain links TRBV19 to TRBJ1-1, with no clear D. This CDR3 contains 11 residues. The V end lost 10 bases, the J end lost 4 bases, and 10 bases lay between the germline ends. The germline V gene has CDR1 LNHDA and CDR2 SQIVND (reference sequence). CDR3 DNA: TGTGCCACCGACACCCCCACTGAAGCTTTCTTT. This codes for CATDTPTEAFF.

The chain joins TRBV19 to TRBJ2-1, with TRBD2 identical over 12 bases. Germline CDR1 and CDR2: LNHDA and SQIVND (reference sequence). V lost 6 bases and J lost 13; bases outside the gene matches: 13. This CDR3 is built from 15 residues. The CDR3 bases are TGTGCCAGTAGCTTCTCGGCTAGCGGGAGGGTAAAACAGTTCTTC. Encoded protein: CASSFSASGRVKQFF.

This clonotype occurred many times. This chain uses TRBV3-1 with TRBJ2-7, with D possibly being TRBD2 (6 bases). The CDR3 is 13 amino acids. Trimming shortened V by 4 bases and J by 3 bases, and 10 bases separated the two germline ends. Germline CDR1 is LGHDT and CDR2 is YNNKEL (reference sequence). The CDR3 region is CASSRSGFYEQYF. As DNA, the CDR3 is TGTGCCAGCAGCCGGAGCGGGTTCTACGAGCAGTACTTC.

On this clonotype itself: A read error may be the cause here, since a much bigger clone is one base away. The rearrangement links TRBV11-3 to TRBJ2-5; D unresolved. The V and J ends lost 9 bases and 7 bases respectively, with 9 bases between them. The CDR3 runs to 10 residues. Germline V gene sequence: CDR1 SGHNT, CDR2 YENEEA. CDR3 DNA sequence: TGTGCCAGTTCACCAGGGACCCAGTACTTC. Translating gives CASSPGTQYF.

A word on this clonotype: One junction end disagrees with the germline gene, perhaps due to a read error. The chain combines TRBV10-3 with TRBJ1-1; 7 nucleotides align to TRBD1. Germline V gives CDR1 ENHRY, CDR2 SYGVKD. The CDR3 spans 15 residues. The CDR3 loop is CAVSGNTGANTEAFF. The DNA for the CDR3 is TGTGCCGTCAGTGGGAATACAGGGGCCAACACTGAAGCTTTCTTT.

The chain carries TRBV2 and TRBJ2-7, with TRBD1 as a possible D gene (6 bases). The CDR3 totals 14 residues. Germline V gene lookup returns CDR1 SNHLY and CDR2 FYNNEI. V shed 6 bases and J shed 6 bases, with 18 bases lying between them. CDR3 DNA: TGTGCCAGCAGAGCCGGGACACTGGCGGTCGAGCAGTACTTC. Protein: CASRAGTLAVEQYF.

The chain recombines TRBV7-3 with TRBJ2-5, with D perhaps TRBD2 (6 bases). This CDR3 has 16 amino acids. V was cut by 5 bases and J by 2 bases, with 18 bases left in between. The V gene's germline CDR1 is SGHTA and CDR2 FQGTGA. The CDR3 DNA follows: TGTGCCAGCAGCCAAGGCCCCTCTGGAGGGCAAGAGACCCAGTACTTC. Translated: CASSQGPSGGQETQYF.

This clonotype was counted ten times or more. The rearrangement joins TRBV12-3 or TRBV12-4 to TRBJ1-1, with 10 bases aligning to TRBD1. V was clipped by 5 bases and J by 1 base; unmatched bases: 16. The length of the CDR3 is 19 residues. This CDR3 is CASSLRWGGTGAKNTEAFF. CDR3 DNA sequence: TGTGCCAGCAGTCTACGTTGGGGGGGGACAGGGGCGAAGAACACTGAAGCTTTCTTT.

This clonotype occurred many times. This chain connects TRBV3-1 to TRBJ1-4; TRBD1 matches 8 bases. Germline CDR1 reads LGHDT; CDR2 reads YNNKEL (reference sequence). The CDR3 runs 14 residues. V was clipped by 3 bases and J by 7 bases; unmatched bases: 4. DNA for the CDR3: TGTGCCAGCAGCCACAGGGGGCTTGGTGAAAAACTGTTTTTT. Translated, it gives CASSHRGLGEKLFF. The entire variable domain, with the rest obtained from reference TRBV3-1 and TRBJ1-4, is as follows: DTAVSQTPKYLVTQMGNDKSIKCEQNLGHDTMYWYKQDSKKFLKIMFSYNNKELIINETVPNRFSPKSPDKAHLNLHINSLELGDSAVYFCASSHRGLGEKLFFGSGTQLSVL.

This clonotype was seen many times. The J gene is TRBJ2-3, the V gene TRBV7-2, with D maybe TRBD2 (6 bases). CDR3 length: 15 residues. V lost 1 base, J lost 4 bases, and 12 bases lay in between. Germline V gene sequence: CDR1 SGHTA, CDR2 FQGNSA. The CDR3 DNA sequence: TGTGCCAGCAGCTTAGTCCGGGGGAGCCCAGATACGCAGTATTTT. Translation: CASSLVRGSPDTQYF.

The chain employs TRBV19 and TRBJ2-5, with 9 bases fitting TRBD2. From germline, CDR1 is LNHDA and CDR2 SQIVND (reference sequence). The ends lost 7 bases at V and 5 bases at J; junction bases unmatched: 14. The CDR3 covers 16 residues. The CDR3 loop reads CASKFTGGGARETQYF. The CDR3 DNA reads TGTGCCAGTAAATTTACCGGCGGGGGGGCCAGGGAGACCCAGTACTTC. The full variable domain, rest sourced from reference TRBV19 and TRBJ2-5, is DGGITQSPKYLFRKEGQNVTLSCEQNLNHDAMYWYRQDPGQGLRLIYYSQIVNDFQKGDIAEGYSVSREKKESFPLTVTSAQKNPTAFYLCASKFTGGGARETQYFGPGTRLLVL.

The chain uses TRBV4-2 and TRBJ2-1; TRBD1 is a possible D gene (5 bases). Germline loops: CDR1 LGHNA, CDR2 YNFKEQ. The V and J ends lost 0 bases and 0 bases respectively, with 12 bases between them. The CDR3 sequence is 17 residues long. The CDR3 reads CASSQDMDKVSYNEQFF. The CDR3 nucleotides are TGTGCCAGCAGCCAAGATATGGACAAGGTCTCCTACAATGAGCAGTTCTTC.

The chain is built from TRBV24-1 and TRBJ2-3, with TRBD2 matching 7 bases. Germline V gives CDR1 KGHDR, CDR2 SFDVKD. This CDR3 spans 15 amino acids. Losses at the gene ends were 5 bases for V and 4 bases for J; bases not matched to a gene: 8. The CDR3 DNA reads as TGTGCCACCAGTGTGCGGGAGTCGTTCTCAGATACGCAGTATTTT. Translating gives CATSVRESFSDTQYF.

This clonotype was observed at least ten times. The rearrangement links TRBV5-1 to TRBJ1-1; perhaps TRBD1 as D (6 bases). V was pared by 7 bases and J by 1 base, with 17 bases between. This CDR3 contains 15 residues. Germline CDR1 and CDR2: SGHRS and YFSETQ. The CDR3 nucleotides read TGCGCCAGCCGACAGGTCGAAGCCCAGAACACTGAAGCTTTCTTT. The encoded protein is CASRQVEAQNTEAFF.

This clonotype was counted many times. This rearrangement joins TRBV28 to TRBJ2-5; 7 nucleotides match TRBD1. Trimming cost V 5 bases and J 6 bases; bases outside gene matches: 9. This CDR3 is built from 14 residues. CDR1 and CDR2 (germline): MDHEN, SYDVKM. The CDR3 spells CASSIPATGKTQYF. The CDR3 coding sequence is TGTGCCAGCAGTATACCTGCGACAGGGAAGACCCAGTACTTC. The variable domain in full, with the rest retrieved from reference TRBV28 and TRBJ2-5, is DVKVTQSSRYLVKRTGEKVFLECVQDMDHENMFWYRQDPGLGLRLIYFSYDVKMKEKGDIPEGYSVSREKKERFSLILESASTNQTSMYLCASSIPATGKTQYFGPGTRLLVL.

In this sample, this clonotype turned up a few times. The chain links TRBV4-3 to TRBJ1-2; tentative D call: TRBD1 (5 bases). V was trimmed by 0 bases and J by 4 bases, leaving 12 bases between them. Germline assignment: CDR1 LGHNA and CDR2 YSLEER. The CDR3 extends over 15 amino acids. The CDR3 DNA follows: TGCGCCAGCAGCCAAGAGTCTCAGGGAGCCTATGGCTACACCTTC. Translating it yields CASSQESQGAYGYTF.

The chain carries TRBV3-1 and TRBJ2-7, with 9 bases matching TRBD1. CDR1 and CDR2 from the germline V gene are LGHDT and YNNKEL (reference sequence). Trimming at V came to 2 bases and at J to 6 bases, leaving 8 bases not matched to a gene. The CDR3 is 15 amino acids. CDR3 nucleotide sequence: TGTGCCAGCAGCCAAAAAGCGGGACAGGGAGGCGAGCAGTACTTC. Its protein product is CASSQKAGQGGEQYF.

This clonotype appeared once. A single base separates this from a much larger clone, so it may be a read error. The chain couples TRBV20-1 to TRBJ2-4; D perhaps matches TRBD1 (5 bases). Germline V gene data show CDR1 as DFQATT and CDR2 as SNEGSKA (reference sequence). Trimming pared 4 bases from V and 6 bases from J, leaving 10 bases between. This CDR3 is 12 amino acids long. The CDR3 DNA reads TGCAGTGCTATACCCCAGGGAAACATTCAGTACTTC. It encodes CSAIPQGNIQYF.

The J gene is TRBJ1-5, the V gene TRBV6-1; D is ambiguous. The germline CDR1 and CDR2 sequences are MNHNS and SASEGT. V lost 4 bases and J lost 3, with 22 bases in between. The CDR3 has 18 residues. CDR3 coding DNA: TGTGCCAGCAGTGCTGTGACGGTCCAGGCTCCCTACAATCAGCCCCAGCATTTT. Translating it yields CASSAVTVQAPYNQPQHF.

This clonotype was observed many times. This chain joins TRBV11-2 and TRBJ1-1; 9 positions agree with TRBD1. The length of the CDR3 is 15 residues. Trimming cost V 1 base and J 4 bases; bases outside gene matches: 4. Germline V gene lookup returns CDR1 SGHAT and CDR2 FQNNGV. The CDR3 protein is CASSLAQTGGTEAFF. Here the CDR3 DNA reads TGTGCCAGCAGCTTAGCTCAGACAGGGGGCACTGAAGCTTTCTTT.

This clonotype was observed a few times. The V and J genes are TRBV29-1 and TRBJ2-7, with D possibly being TRBD1 (6 bases). Germline CDR1 SQVTM, CDR2 ANQGSEA. V was pared by 1 base and J by 0 bases, with 16 bases between. The CDR3 extends over 16 amino acids. DNA for the CDR3: TGCAGCGTTGAAGGTTCTACAGGGCGGAGCTCCTACGAGCAGTACTTC. It codes for CSVEGSTGRSSYEQYF.

This clonotype appeared many times. This chain connects TRBV12-3 or TRBV12-4 to TRBJ2-7; 7 bases map to TRBD1. J was trimmed by 3 bases and V by 7 bases; bases with no gene match: 6. The CDR3 is 13 amino acids. The DNA of the CDR3 is TGTGCCAGCAAGCCGACAGGGATCTACGAGCAGTACTTC. Amino acid sequence: CASKPTGIYEQYF.

As concerns this clonotype: The junction departs from germline at one end; a sequencing error may be responsible. The rearrangement links TRBV6-1 to TRBJ2-2; 7 bases fit TRBD2. This CDR3 spans 19 amino acids. The V gene's germline CDR1 is MNHNS and CDR2 SASEGT. Written as DNA, the CDR3 is TGTGCCAGCGGTGAAGAAGTGTATAGGCGGGAGCTGATAGACGGGGAGCTGTTTTTT. It yields the protein CASGEEVYRRELIDGELFF.